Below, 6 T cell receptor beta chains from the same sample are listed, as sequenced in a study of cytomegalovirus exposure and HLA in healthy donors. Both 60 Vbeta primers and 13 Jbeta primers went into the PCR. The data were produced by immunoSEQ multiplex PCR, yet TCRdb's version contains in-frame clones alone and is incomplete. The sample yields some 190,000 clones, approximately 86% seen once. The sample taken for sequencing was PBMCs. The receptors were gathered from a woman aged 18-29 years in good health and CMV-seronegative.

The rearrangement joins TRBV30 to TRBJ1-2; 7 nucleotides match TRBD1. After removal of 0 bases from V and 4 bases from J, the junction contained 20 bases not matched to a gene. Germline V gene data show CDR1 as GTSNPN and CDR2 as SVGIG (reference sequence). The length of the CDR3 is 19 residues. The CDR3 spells CAWSVDLRQGAFEVYGYTF. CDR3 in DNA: TGTGCCTGGAGTGTTGACCTTCGACAGGGTGCCTTCGAAGTCTATGGCTACACCTTC.

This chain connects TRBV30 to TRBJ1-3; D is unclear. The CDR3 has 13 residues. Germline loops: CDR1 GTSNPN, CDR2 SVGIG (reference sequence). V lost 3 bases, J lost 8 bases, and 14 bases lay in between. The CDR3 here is CAWSWGVGDTIYF. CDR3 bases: TGTGCCTGGAGCTGGGGTGTCGGGGACACCATATATTTT.

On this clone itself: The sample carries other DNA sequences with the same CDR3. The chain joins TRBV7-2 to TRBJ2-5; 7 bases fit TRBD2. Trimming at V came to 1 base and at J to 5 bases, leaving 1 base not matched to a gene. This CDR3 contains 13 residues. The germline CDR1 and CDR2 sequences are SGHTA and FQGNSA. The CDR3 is CASSLVGGETQYF. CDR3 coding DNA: TGTGCCAGCAGCTTAGTGGGGGGGGAGACCCAGTACTTC. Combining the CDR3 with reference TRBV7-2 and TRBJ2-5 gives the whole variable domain GAGVSQSPSNKVTEKGKDVELRCDPISGHTALYWYRQSLGQGLEFLIYFQGNSAPDKSGLPSDRFSAERTGGSVSTLTIQRTQQEDSAVYLCASSLVGGETQYFGPGTRLLVL.

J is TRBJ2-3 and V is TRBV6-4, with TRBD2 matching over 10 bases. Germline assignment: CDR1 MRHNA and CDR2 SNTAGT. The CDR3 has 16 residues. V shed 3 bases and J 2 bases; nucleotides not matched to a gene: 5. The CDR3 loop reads CASSEASGGSTDTQYF. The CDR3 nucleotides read TGTGCCAGCAGTGAGGCTAGCGGGGGTTCCACAGATACGCAGTATTTT.

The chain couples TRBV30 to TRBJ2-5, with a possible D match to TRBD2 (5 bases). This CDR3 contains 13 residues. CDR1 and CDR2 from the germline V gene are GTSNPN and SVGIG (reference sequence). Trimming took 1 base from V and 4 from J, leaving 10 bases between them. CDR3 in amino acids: CAWSGGSGETQYF. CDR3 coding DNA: TGTGCCTGGAGTGGAGGGAGTGGAGAGACCCAGTACTTC.

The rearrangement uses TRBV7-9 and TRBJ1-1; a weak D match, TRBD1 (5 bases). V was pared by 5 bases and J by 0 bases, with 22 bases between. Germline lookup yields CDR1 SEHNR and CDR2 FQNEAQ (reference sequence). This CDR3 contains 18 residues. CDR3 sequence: CASSPPAGETEMNTEAFF. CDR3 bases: TGTGCCAGCAGCCCCCCAGCGGGCGAGACAGAAATGAACACTGAAGCTTTCTTT. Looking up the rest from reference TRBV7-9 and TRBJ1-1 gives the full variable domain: DTGVSQNPRHKITKRGQNVTFRCDPISEHNRLYWYRQTLGQGPEFLTYFQNEAQLEKSRLLSDRFSAERPKGSFSTLEIQRTEQGDSAMYLCASSPPAGETEMNTEAFFGQGTRLTVV.